A selection of T cell receptor beta chains follows, all from one sample in a study of immune evolution from preneoplasia to lung adenocarcinoma. Repertoires were generated with immunoSEQ multiplex PCR, while TCRdb's copy carries only in-frame clones and drops some. The table lists 1,500 or so clones, about three quarters of them singletons, with approximately 12% in the top ten. Sequencing input: FFPE minimally invasive lung adenocarcinoma tissue. These receptors all come from a person aged 55-79 years with lung adenocarcinoma. Each CDR3 is given with its conserved first and last residue. A D gene is named only where the DNA matches it firmly. Clone size is not always given. Where it is, it says once, few, many or a class for expanded clones.

j_gene,abundance,d_gene,v_gene,CDR3nt,CDR3aa
TRBJ2-1,-,TRBD2,TRBV6-4,TGTGCCAGCAGTGACCTTAGCGGGGGACAGCAGTTCTTC,CASSDLSGGQQFF
TRBJ1-5,few,TRBD1,TRBV6-5,TGTGCCAGCAGGCCAACAGGGGACGGACAGCCCCAGCATTTT,CASRPTGDGQPQHF
TRBJ2-2,-,-,TRBV11-3,TGTGCCAGCAGCTGGGGGATGAACACCGGGGAGCTGTTTTTT,CASSWGMNTGELFF
TRBJ1-1,-,-,TRBV7-9,TGTGCCAGCAGCTTAGCGGAGAACACTGAAGCTTTCTTT,CASSLAENTEAFF
TRBJ1-2,-,TRBD1,TRBV5-1,TGCGCCAGCAGCTCGGGACAGGTAGAGAATGGCTACACCTTC,CASSSGQVENGYTF
TRBJ1-3,-,TRBD1,TRBV11-3,TGTGCCAGCCGGGCAGGACAGGGTTGGACTGGAAACACCATATATTTT,CASRAGQGWTGNTIYF
TRBJ2-5,-,TRBD1,TRBV2,TGTGCCAGCAGCGGGACAGGGGTGGTTGAGACCCAGTACTTC,CASSGTGVVETQYF
TRBJ2-1,few,TRBD1,TRBV18,TGTGCCAGCCGAACCGGGACAGACAATGAGCAGTTCTTC,CASRTGTDNEQFF
TRBJ2-1,-,TRBD1,TRBV6-5,TGTGCCAGCAGTACGACTGGGGACAGCAACAATGAGCAGTTCTTC,CASSTTGDSNNEQFF
TRBJ2-5,-,TRBD2,TRBV4-2,TGTGCCAGCAGCCGAGGGACTAGCGGGGGAGAGACCCAGTACTTC,CASSRGTSGGETQYF
TRBJ2-3,-,TRBD2,TRBV7-9,TGTGCCAGCAGTTTAGCGGGGGGTTACACAGATACGCAGTATTTT,CASSLAGGYTDTQYF
TRBJ1-1,-,TRBD1,TRBV28,TGTGCCAGCAGTTTACGAGAGGGCAGGGGGCGCGGGGCTTTCTTT,CASSLREGRGRGAFF
TRBJ2-5,-,-,TRBV11-2,TGTGCCAGCAGCTTAGTTCAGGGTTCGGGGACCCAGTACTTC,CASSLVQGSGTQYF
TRBJ2-5,large,-,TRBV7-9,TGTGCCAGCAGCTCCGTTACGGGACAACAAGAGACCCAGTACTTC,CASSSVTGQQETQYF
TRBJ1-2,-,TRBD1,TRBV6-1,TGTGCCAGCAGTCCGGGACAGGGGAGAGGCTACACCTTC,CASSPGQGRGYTF
TRBJ1-2,-,-,TRBV6-1,TGTGCCACCAGAGGGGTGAGGTTC,CATRGVRF
TRBJ1-3,-,-,TRBV29-1,TGCAGCGTTGTGAAGTCCTCTGGAAACACCATATATTTT,CSVVKSSGNTIYF
TRBJ2-1,-,TRBD2,TRBV6-6,TGTGCCAGCAGTTACAGGAGCGGGGGTTACAATGAGCAGTTCTTC,CASSYRSGGYNEQFF
TRBJ1-1,-,TRBD1,TRBV5-4,TGTGCCAGCAGCTTGTGGGACAGGGGGCGCGAAATGACTGAAGCTTTCTTT,CASSLWDRGREMTEAFF
TRBJ1-1,few,TRBD1,TRBV10-3,TGTGCCATCAGTGACCCTCTACAGGGGCGGGGGGCTGAAGCTTTCTTT,CAISDPLQGRGAEAFF
TRBJ2-3,-,TRBD2,TRBV4-1,TGCGCCAGCAGCCAACCTCCCGCGGGGGGAACAGATACGCAGTATTTT,CASSQPPAGGTDTQYF
TRBJ2-3,-,-,TRBV6-4,TGTGCCAGCAGTGACATCGGGGGCACAGATACGCAGTATTTT,CASSDIGGTDTQYF
TRBJ2-7,few,TRBD2,TRBV4-3,TGCGCCAGCAGCCGAGGGACTAGCGGATCCTACGAGCAGTACTTC,CASSRGTSGSYEQYF
TRBJ2-1,-,-,TRBV28,TGTGCCAGCAGTGGGTCACACAACAATGAGCAGTTCTTC,CASSGSHNNEQFF
TRBJ2-7,-,-,TRBV7-6,TGTGCCAGCAGCTTAGCGCTAGAACCTGCCTACGAGCAGTACTTC,CASSLALEPAYEQYF
TRBJ1-1,few,TRBD1,TRBV5-1,TGCGCCAGCAGCTTGGAAGGCAGGGGGTCTGAAGCTTTCTTT,CASSLEGRGSEAFF
TRBJ1-1,-,-,TRBV7-9,TGTGCCAGCAGCTTCGACATGTACACTGAAGCTTTCTTT,CASSFDMYTEAFF
TRBJ2-3,-,-,TRBV7-2,TGTGCCAGCAGCAGCACAGATACGCAGTATTTT,CASSSTDTQYF
TRBJ2-5,-,-,TRBV11-3,TGTGCCAGCAGCTTAGCTCACGGGTTACAAGAGGCCCAGTACTTC,CASSLAHGLQEAQYF
TRBJ2-7,few,-,TRBV18,TGTGCCAGCTCACCACCGTCAGCGCGTGAGCAGTACTTC,CASSPPSAREQYF
TRBJ1-3,-,-,TRBV6-5,TGTGCCAGCAGTTACTCGCAAGGAAACACCATATATTTT,CASSYSQGNTIYF
TRBJ1-2,-,-,TRBV29-1,TGCAGCGTTGACCGCCGGGAGGGTGACTATGGCTACACCTTC,CSVDRREGDYGYTF
TRBJ1-2,once,TRBD1,TRBV5-6,TGTGCCAGCAGCTCGACAGGGGTCGGTGGCTACACCTTC,CASSSTGVGGYTF
TRBJ2-1,-,TRBD1,TRBV2,TGTGCCAGCAGTGAACGGGGATGGCAGGGGGTCTGGCAGTTCTTC,CASSERGWQGVWQFF
TRBJ1-5,few,-,TRBV28,TGTGCCAGCAGTCGGGGGGTTAGCAATCAGCCCCAGCATTTT,CASSRGVSNQPQHF
TRBJ1-1,-,-,TRBV19,TGTGCCAGTAGCCGCATGGGGGGCGTAGGCCTTACTGAAGCTTTCTTT,CASSRMGGVGLTEAFF
TRBJ1-4,few,-,TRBV28,TGTGCCAGCAGTTTGACAGGCAGAACAACTAATGAAAAACTGTTTTTT,CASSLTGRTTNEKLFF